These 15 T cell receptor beta chains were all obtained from the same sample, sequenced in a study of T cell changes during pregnancy in multiple sclerosis. Clones were sequenced by immunoSEQ multiplex PCR, and TCRdb holds only the in-frame ones, with some missing. The data show 15,000 to 19,000 clones, 75% to 85% seen once. The sample was CD8+ T cells from peripheral blood mononuclear cells, taken after pregnancy. All receptors come from a female donor in good health, enrolled as a control in a pregnancy study.

The V call is TRBV7-9, the J call TRBJ2-7; 7 bases fit TRBD2. This CDR3 comprises 14 residues. Germline lookup yields CDR1 SEHNR and CDR2 FQNEAQ (reference sequence). Trimming cost V 6 bases and J 2 bases; bases outside gene matches: 7. For the CDR3, the DNA is TGTGCCAGCAGTGCTACCGGGACTACCTACGAGCAGTACTTC. It is translated as CASSATGTTYEQYF. The full variable domain, completed using reference TRBV7-9 and TRBJ2-7, is DTGVSQNPRHKITKRGQNVTFRCDPISEHNRLYWYRQTLGQGPEFLTYFQNEAQLEKSRLLSDRFSAERPKGSFSTLEIQRTEQGDSAMYLCASSATGTTYEQYFGPGTRLTVT.

This clone is a singleton in its sample. The chain carries TRBV7-9 and TRBJ2-7; 7 bases agree with TRBD2. V trimming: 1 base; J trimming: 7 bases; junction bases outside the gene matches: 4. Germline V gene lookup returns CDR1 SEHNR and CDR2 FQNEAQ (reference sequence). The CDR3 extends over 13 amino acids. CDR3 coding DNA: TGTGCCAGCAGCTTAGGGGGGGGTGGGGAGCAGTACTTC. As protein: CASSLGGGGEQYF.

The J gene is TRBJ1-4, the V gene TRBV5-6, with D unresolved. The CDR3 loop spans 14 amino acids. Germline CDR1 reads SGHDT; CDR2 reads YYEEEE. V was clipped by 0 bases and J by 6 bases, with 9 bases between them. CDR3: CASSLALGDEKLFF. CDR3 coding DNA: TGTGCCAGCAGCTTGGCCCTTGGAGATGAAAAACTGTTTTTT.

V is TRBV19 and J is TRBJ2-7, with 13 positions matching TRBD2. V dropped 6 bases and J dropped 0; count of bases not matched to a gene: 11. Germline V gene lookup returns CDR1 LNHDA and CDR2 SQIVND (reference sequence). The CDR3 length is 18 residues. DNA of the CDR3: TGTGCCAGTAGCCTTCCCAGGACTAGCGGGGGACCCTCCTACGAGCAGTACTTC. It is translated as CASSLPRTSGGPSYEQYF. Together with reference TRBV19 and TRBJ2-7, the CDR3 gives the full variable domain: DGGITQSPKYLFRKEGQNVTLSCEQNLNHDAMYWYRQDPGQGLRLIYYSQIVNDFQKGDIAEGYSVSREKKESFPLTVTSAQKNPTAFYLCASSLPRTSGGPSYEQYFGPGTRLTVT.

The CDR3 here is CASSQDKASGAEEQYF. The CDR3 region has the DNA TGTGCCAGCAGCCAAGACAAGGCTAGCGGGGCGGAAGAGCAGTACTTC. This chain connects TRBV4-2 to TRBJ2-7, with 9 bases fitting TRBD2. With 0 bases clipped from V and 7 bases from J, the junction kept 10 bases outside the gene matches. This CDR3 comprises 16 residues. Germline V gene lookup returns CDR1 LGHNA and CDR2 YNFKEQ.

V is TRBV27 and J is TRBJ2-7, with 8 nucleotides matching TRBD1. This CDR3 region has 12 residues. Germline loops: CDR1 MNHEY, CDR2 SMNVEV (reference sequence). With 5 bases clipped from V and 6 bases from J, the junction kept 3 bases outside the gene matches. The CDR3 DNA sequence: TGTGCCAGCAGTACCAGGGGGCTCGAGCAGTACTTC. Protein sequence: CASSTRGLEQYF.

In its sample, this clone was seen many times. The gene calls are TRBV27 and TRBJ2-7; 9 nucleotides match TRBD1. Trimming took 6 bases from V and 7 from J; bases not matched to a gene: 4. Germline V lookup: CDR1 MNHEY, CDR2 SMNVEV (reference sequence). The CDR3 sequence is 12 residues long. The CDR3 is CASRQGANEQYF. The CDR3 region has the DNA TGTGCCAGCAGACAGGGGGCGAATGAGCAGTACTTC.

The table lists this clone with a count of one. This chain links TRBV7-9 with TRBJ2-1; 15 positions match TRBD2. Germline loops: CDR1 SEHNR, CDR2 FQNEAQ (reference sequence). Trimming cost V 4 bases and J 5 bases; bases outside gene matches: 3. CDR3 length equals 16 residues. The CDR3 loop reads CASSSRTSGRDNEQFF. CDR3 DNA sequence: TGTGCCAGCAGCTCCCGGACTAGCGGGAGGGACAATGAGCAGTTCTTC.

The CDR3 nucleotides are TGTGCCAGCAGTGTTCACAGGGGTCAGCAGCCCCAGCATTTT. Its translation is CASSVHRGQQPQHF. The chain combines TRBV2 with TRBJ1-5, with 7 bases that match TRBD1. The CDR3 runs 14 residues. Germline V gene data show CDR1 as SNHLY and CDR2 as FYNNEI. Germline trimming cut 4 bases from V and 7 bases from J; bases unmatched to any gene: 7.

This clone was counted a single time. The rearrangement links TRBV7-9 to TRBJ1-6; D is undetermined. The germline V and J ends were trimmed by 6 bases and 6 bases, with 15 bases remaining between them. Per germline, CDR1 SEHNR and CDR2 FQNEAQ (reference sequence). The CDR3 length is 15 residues. CDR3 nucleotides: TGTGCCAGCAGTGAGGAACTCGGCTTTAATTCACCCCTCCACTTT. Protein: CASSEELGFNSPLHF.

This clone is categorized as large (0.1 to 1%). The chain employs TRBV6-4 and TRBJ2-1, with 10 bases aligning to TRBD2. The CDR3 consists of 15 residues. Losses at the gene ends were 0 bases for V and 6 bases for J; bases not matched to a gene: 2. Germline V gene sequence: CDR1 MRHNA, CDR2 SNTAGT. The DNA for the CDR3 is TGTGCCAGCAGTGACTCGAGCGGGGGGGCCAATGAGCAGTTCTTC. Its translation: CASSDSSGGANEQFF.

CDR3 protein: CAISESPGGTEAFF. Written as DNA, the CDR3 is TGTGCCATCAGTGAGTCGCCGGGGGGGACTGAAGCTTTCTTT. The gene calls are TRBV10-3 and TRBJ1-1; TRBD1 might be the D (5 bases). Germline V gives CDR1 ENHRY, CDR2 SYGVKD. V dropped 0 bases and J dropped 5 bases, with 10 bases sitting between them. This CDR3 is built from 14 residues.

V usage is TRBV6-1 and J usage is TRBJ1-1; a weak D match, TRBD1 (5 bases). The CDR3 contains 15 residues. The germline gives CDR1 MNHNS, CDR2 SASEGT. The V and J ends lost 2 bases and 0 bases respectively, with 10 bases between them. This chain's CDR3 is CASSERQTLNTEAFF. In nucleotides, the CDR3 is TGTGCCAGCAGTGAACGACAGACACTGAACACTGAAGCTTTCTTT.

The V gene is TRBV9, the J gene TRBJ1-3, with D maybe TRBD1 (5 bases). CDR3 size: 13 residues. Germline CDR1 SGDLS, CDR2 YYNGEE. Between the trimmed V and J ends, which lost 4 bases and 8 bases, there was a span of 13 bases. The chain's CDR3 is CASSLLGGDTIYF. Written as DNA, the CDR3 is TGTGCCAGCAGCTTACTGGGGGGGGACACCATATATTTT.

The chain combines TRBV9 with TRBJ2-1, with 11 bases fitting TRBD2. V shed 4 bases, J shed 5 bases, and the junction held 5 bases outside the gene matches. Germline lookup yields CDR1 SGDLS and CDR2 YYNGEE. CDR3 length: 15 residues. The DNA for the CDR3 is TGTGCCAGCAGCTCGGGACTAGCGGTAAACAATGAGCAGTTCTTC. Translating it yields CASSSGLAVNNEQFF.